This TCR beta chain derives from a study of the immune and genomic landscape of osteosarcoma. Study-level background: Poor-risk disease predominated: approximately 73% unfavorable response, approximately 68% deceased. Study-wide results and limits: No matched normal tissue; external skin and blood data served as benchmarks.

Osteosarcoma specimens were post-treatment primary, local recurrence and metastasis tumors from poor-prognosis patients. This clone is a singleton in its sample. Its target is unknown. The V gene lost 2 bases and the J gene lost 1 base, with 15 bases spanning the gap. Germline V lookup: CDR1 SGHTA, CDR2 FQGNSA. The CDR3 runs 16 residues. Profiling relied on immunoSEQ multiplex PCR, and the TCRdb table lists in-frame clones only, not all of them. This sample has several hundred clones, with about 80% found just once. The chain couples TRBV7-2 to TRBJ2-7; possible D gene TRBD2, 6 bases. The sequencing sample was made of tumor tissue from a local recurrence in the calf muscle. The clonotype comes from a woman aged 55-75 years with osteosarcoma. CDR3 sequence: CASSLRYGTQSYEQYF. Here the CDR3 DNA reads TGTGCCAGCAGCTTACGATACGGGACTCAGTCCTACGAGCAGTACTTC.